The T cell receptor beta chain described here comes from a study of T cell responses to AZD1222 COVID-19 vaccine (dated by TCRdb to 2020 to 2023). About the investigation overall: Because spike-specific TCR depth and breadth did not differ between the two schedules, AZD1222 recipients who got a second dose at roughly 4 weeks were pooled with those who got a second dose at roughly 12 weeks. A total of about 230 trial participants underwent TCR sequencing, of whom some 210 received two doses of AZD1222 and about 25 received two doses of the MenACWY control vaccine. Trial participants were enrolled by age into subgroups of 18-55, 56-69 and 70-plus years, and around 150, 28 and 57 TCR-sequenced participants, respectively, were included in these subgroups. Findings and caveats that apply to the study as a whole: Spike-specific TCR breadth and depth rose significantly after two AZD1222 doses compared with day 0 and with MenACWY recipients. The 56-69-year group was small, and its depth increase did not reach significance, likely because of low power. The vaccine-associated CD4 TCRs covered the entire spike protein, and the dominant responses fell in regions 160-218 and 743-854. Nearly half of unique spike-specific TCRs reportedly recognized epitopes outside regions mutated in the B.1.351 and B.1.1.7 variants. Conclusions about previously exposed vaccinees are limited because only a handful of AZD1222 recipients were SARS-CoV-2 seropositive at baseline. Participants were mostly white British and included more females than males, and it was suggested by the authors that clonal diversity may have been underestimated. Because no day 14 peak-response samples were available, the repertoires could be characterized only after the peak T cell response.

From the germline V gene, CDR1 is SQVTM and CDR2 is ANQGSEA. Its CDR3 holds 14 amino acids, cysteine through phenylalanine. Just CDR3 DNA is preserved here, 42 bases in frame from base 1. Relative to germline, V is 4 bases shorter and J is 5 bases shorter, with 15 bases between their ends. Of note for this clone: This clone's antigen is unknown. No per-base quality is available; no much larger clone lies one base away.

The CDR3 regions of human TCRbeta chains were analyzed by immunosequencing. The paper's data handling went like this. Repertoire TCRs were checked for matches against a reference library of SARS-CoV-2-specific TCRs that had been generated using the MIRA antigen-specificity platform. Breadth was defined as the fraction of unique TCRs that were SARS-CoV-2-associated. Depth was defined as the fraction of total T cells that were SARS-CoV-2-associated. Using the MIRA data, each spike-specific TCR was assigned both to the spike region to which the TCR was reactive and to a CD4 or CD8 class. Log10-transformed breadth and depth values were compared by one-way ANOVA with Sidak's multiple comparisons tests. TCRdb obtained this table from immuneACCESS and retained in-frame rearrangements with V and J assigned. These tables miss some clones; where compared with another copy, unresolved V genes account for less than half of the shortfall, and the remainder is unexplained. The DNA gave D and trimming, while V, J and clone size come from that table. The sample profile shows 97,000 or so clones; 70% to 90% of them were found once. About 2.5% of the sample goes to the ten largest clones.

Interpreted using the paper, the time point label stands for: baseline before first vaccination. The vaccinee samples were drawn from two UK trials, COV001 and COV002, one of which was a single-blind randomized controlled phase 2/3 trial testing AZD1222 (ChAdOx1 nCoV-19) in healthy adults. Trial participant PBMC samples were collected at day 0 and day 28 after the second dose for TCRbeta chain sequencing. Recombination linked TRBV29-1 to TRBJ2-1; no D segment can be confidently identified. The clonotype was recovered from an adult in good health. The sequenced sample was peripheral blood, obtained on day 0 of AZD1222 vaccination. CDR3 loop: CSVVELTWDNEQFF. The nucleotide sequence reads as follows: TGCAGCGTTGTCGAGCTTACTTGGGACAATGAGCAGTTCTTC.